The rows below give T cell receptor beta chains drawn from one sample of a study of Ad26.COV2.S vaccination and SARS-CoV-2 variants. Profiled with immunoSEQ multiplex PCR; TCRdb holds only in-frame clones, not every one. The table includes 400,000 or so clones, around 85% detected once. The specimen comprised peripheral blood, sampled in a trial of Ad26.COV2.S vaccine versus placebo. Source of these receptors: a person between 18 and 59 years old who received the Ad26.COV2.S COVID-19 vaccine or a placebo. The CDR3 runs from the conserved cysteine through the conserved F or W. Each record gives: D gene, V gene, clone size, J gene, CDR3 DNA, CDR3 protein. D genes are given only for firm matches. Not all rows give a size; the values are once, few, many and, for expanded clones, a class.

TRBD1	TRBV10-3	few	TRBJ1-4	TGTGCCATCAGCCGAGCCGGGACAGGTAGTGAAAAACTGTTTTTT	CAISRAGTGSEKLFF
.	TRBV6-5	.	TRBJ2-7	TGTGCCAGCAGTTACTCGACGACTCACGTCCACGAGCAGTACTTC	CASSYSTTHVHEQYF
.	TRBV12-5	.	TRBJ1-2	TGTGCTAGTGGTTTTGTCCTAGGCAGCCTTAACTATGGCTACACCTTC	CASGFVLGSLNYGYTF
.	TRBV11-2	once	TRBJ2-5	TGTGCCAGCAGCTTAGGATTTTTCCAAGAGACCCAGTACTTC	CASSLGFFQETQYF
TRBD2	TRBV6-1	.	TRBJ2-7	TGTGCCAGCAGTGAAGCGGGACTAGCGGTATACGAGCAGTACTTC	CASSEAGLAVYEQYF
TRBD2	TRBV6-2/TRBV6-3	.	TRBJ2-7	TGTGCCAGCAGTCACCCTCCGGGACTAGCTAACTACGAGCAGTACTTC	CASSHPPGLANYEQYF
.	TRBV5-5	.	TRBJ1-1	TGTGCCAGCAGCTTGGAGACAGAATACACTGAAGCTTTCTTT	CASSLETEYTEAFF
.	TRBV20-1	.	TRBJ2-1	TGCAGTGCTAGTTTTGCGGCACTTAGGAATGAGCAGTTCTTC	CSASFAALRNEQFF
.	TRBV18	once	TRBJ2-1	TGTGCCAGCTCGCAGGGGGGCTATGAGCAGTTCTTC	CASSQGGYEQFF
TRBD1	TRBV19	.	TRBJ2-7	TGTGCCAGACCCGCCGGGACAGGGAGAAACTACGAGCAGTACTTC	CARPAGTGRNYEQYF
.	TRBV11-2	.	TRBJ2-6	TGTGCCTCCCAGCGGTCTGGGGCCAACGTCCTGACTTTC	CASQRSGANVLTF
.	TRBV6-5	.	TRBJ2-7	TGTGCCAGCAGTTACTCTGGAGGCGGATCCTACGAGCAGTACTTC	CASSYSGGGSYEQYF
.	TRBV6-5	.	TRBJ1-1	TGTGCCAGCAGTACACTAGGGGACACTGAAGCTTTCTTT	CASSTLGDTEAFF
.	TRBV10-3	.	TRBJ1-2	TGTGCCATCAGTGAGTCGGAGGGCGGGCGATATGGCTACACCTTC	CAISESEGGRYGYTF
.	TRBV19	.	TRBJ1-2	TGTGCCAGTAGTAAGATGGGGGTCTATGGCTACACCTTC	CASSKMGVYGYTF
.	TRBV5-1	.	TRBJ2-3	TGCGCCAGCAGCTTGGACAGCACAGATACGCAGTATTTT	CASSLDSTDTQYF
.	TRBV5-1	.	TRBJ2-2	TGCGCCAGCAGCTTGATGTCAGGGTTCGACACCGGGGAGCTGTTTTTT	CASSLMSGFDTGELFF
TRBD2	TRBV9	.	TRBJ2-2	TGTGCCAGCAGCGGACTAGCGGGGGGGACCGGGGAGCTGTTTTTT	CASSGLAGGTGELFF
TRBD1	TRBV6-6	.	TRBJ1-1	TGTGCCAGCAGTTACGTACAGGGGGCTTCTGAAGCTTTCTTT	CASSYVQGASEAFF
.	TRBV7-2	.	TRBJ2-7	TGTGCCAGCAGCCTGCAACAGGGTTCGGAGGAGCAGTACTTC	CASSLQQGSEEQYF
TRBD2	TRBV7-6	.	TRBJ2-5	TGTGCCAGCAGCTACGGGGGGGTCGAAGGAGAGACCCAGTACTTC	CASSYGGVEGETQYF
.	TRBV7-9	once	TRBJ1-4	TGTGCCAGCAGCTTCGGCAGCACTAATGAAAAACTGTTTTTT	CASSFGSTNEKLFF
.	TRBV11-3	.	TRBJ1-2	TGTGCCAGCAGCTTAGGCAGGGTGTACTATGGCTACACCTTC	CASSLGRVYYGYTF
TRBD1	TRBV6-5	.	TRBJ1-5	TGTGCCAGCAAAACCCACAGGGGGGATCAGCCCCAGCATTTT	CASKTHRGDQPQHF
.	TRBV3-1/TRBV3-2	once	TRBJ1-3	TGTGCCAGCACCCCGCGCTCTGGAAACACCATATATTTT	CASTPRSGNTIYF
.	TRBV6-5	.	TRBJ2-5	TGTGCCAGCACCCACTCCGGGGATCCCTCGACCCAGTACTTC	CASTHSGDPSTQYF
.	TRBV3-1/TRBV3-2	.	TRBJ2-5	TGTGCCAGCAGCCAATATAATAGCGGCCAAGAGACCCAGTACTTC	CASSQYNSGQETQYF
.	TRBV25-1	.	TRBJ2-5	TGTGCCAGCAGTGAAGGGGAGACCCAGTACTTC	CASSEGETQYF
TRBD1	TRBV5-1	.	TRBJ2-5	TGCGCCAGCAGACGGGACAGACCACAAGAGACCCAGTACTTC	CASRRDRPQETQYF
.	TRBV2	.	TRBJ1-3	TGTGCCAGCAGTCGACAGGGAAACACCATATATTTT	CASSRQGNTIYF
.	TRBV7-9	.	TRBJ2-6	TGTGCCAGCAGCCCCGGGGCATACCGCTCTGGGGCCAACGTCCTGACTTTC	CASSPGAYRSGANVLTF
TRBD1	TRBV5-1	.	TRBJ2-2	TGCGCCAGCAGCTGGGACAGGGTGGTCGGGGAGCTGTTTTTT	CASSWDRVVGELFF
TRBD1	TRBV15	.	TRBJ1-2	TGTGCCACCAGCAGAGATATTGCAGGGGGCGCGTTTTATGGCTACACCTTC	CATSRDIAGGAFYGYTF
.	TRBV15	.	TRBJ2-7	TGTGCCACCAGCAGGTGGTCGTCCGACGCGGGGACTCAATACGAGCAGTACTTC	CATSRWSSDAGTQYEQYF
.	TRBV4-2	.	TRBJ1-2	TGTGCCAGCAGCCAAGAGATGACCTTCCCCTCCGGCTACACCTTC	CASSQEMTFPSGYTF
.	TRBV3-1/TRBV3-2	.	TRBJ1-3	TGTGCCAGCACCGGGGTTCGCGGAAACACCATATATTTT	CASTGVRGNTIYF
TRBD1	TRBV6-2/TRBV6-3	.	TRBJ2-3	TGTGCCAGCAGTTACAGTTCGCCAGGGACAGGGGATACGCAGTATTTT	CASSYSSPGTGDTQYF
.	TRBV15	once	TRBJ2-5	TGTGCCACCAGCAGGGATTCTCTCGCGACAGCCCCGGGGGAGACCCAGTACTTC	CATSRDSLATAPGETQYF
.	TRBV3-1/TRBV3-2	.	TRBJ2-1	TGTGCCAGCAGCCAAGAGGGGTATGGTGGGAATGAGCAGTTCTTC	CASSQEGYGGNEQFF
.	TRBV23-1	.	TRBJ1-2	TGCGCCAGCAGTCAATCAGAGGGAGGCTATGGCTACACCTTC	CASSQSEGGYGYTF
.	TRBV18	.	TRBJ2-6	TGTGCCAGCTCACCACCGGAACGCTCTGGGGCCAACGTCCTGACTTTC	CASSPPERSGANVLTF
.	TRBV6-6	.	TRBJ1-6	TGTGCCAGTAGGGGCAGGGGCCCTCCTTCACCCCTCCACTTT	CASRGRGPPSPLHF
TRBD2	TRBV4-1	.	TRBJ2-3	TGCGCCAGCAGCCGGGCTAGCGGGGCTCGGGATACGCAGTATTTT	CASSRASGARDTQYF
.	TRBV29-1	.	TRBJ1-2	TGCAGTGCCGGGGGCGGACCTGGGAATGGCTACACCTTC	CSAGGGPGNGYTF
.	TRBV5-4	.	TRBJ2-5	TGTGCCAGCAGCTTGTCCAGGGGGGATGGAGAGACCCAGTACTTC	CASSLSRGDGETQYF
TRBD2	TRBV30	.	TRBJ2-1	TGTGCCTGGAACGCGGGGGGGGACAATGAGCAGTTCTTC	CAWNAGGDNEQFF
.	TRBV19	.	TRBJ1-3	TGTGCCAGTAGTATTGAGGCGGGCGCTTCTGGAAACACCATATATTTT	CASSIEAGASGNTIYF
TRBD1	TRBV18	.	TRBJ2-7	TGTGCCAGCTCACCACTTGGACAGGGCGGGCAGTACTTC	CASSPLGQGGQYF